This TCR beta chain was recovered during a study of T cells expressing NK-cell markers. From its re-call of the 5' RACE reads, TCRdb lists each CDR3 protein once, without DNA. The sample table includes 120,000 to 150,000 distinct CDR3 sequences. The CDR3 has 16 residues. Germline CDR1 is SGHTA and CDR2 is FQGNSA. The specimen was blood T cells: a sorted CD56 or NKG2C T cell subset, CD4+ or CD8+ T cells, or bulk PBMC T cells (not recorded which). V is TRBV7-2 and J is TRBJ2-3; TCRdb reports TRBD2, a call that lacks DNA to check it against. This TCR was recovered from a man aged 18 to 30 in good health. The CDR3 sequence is CASNRPGLVPPDTQYF.